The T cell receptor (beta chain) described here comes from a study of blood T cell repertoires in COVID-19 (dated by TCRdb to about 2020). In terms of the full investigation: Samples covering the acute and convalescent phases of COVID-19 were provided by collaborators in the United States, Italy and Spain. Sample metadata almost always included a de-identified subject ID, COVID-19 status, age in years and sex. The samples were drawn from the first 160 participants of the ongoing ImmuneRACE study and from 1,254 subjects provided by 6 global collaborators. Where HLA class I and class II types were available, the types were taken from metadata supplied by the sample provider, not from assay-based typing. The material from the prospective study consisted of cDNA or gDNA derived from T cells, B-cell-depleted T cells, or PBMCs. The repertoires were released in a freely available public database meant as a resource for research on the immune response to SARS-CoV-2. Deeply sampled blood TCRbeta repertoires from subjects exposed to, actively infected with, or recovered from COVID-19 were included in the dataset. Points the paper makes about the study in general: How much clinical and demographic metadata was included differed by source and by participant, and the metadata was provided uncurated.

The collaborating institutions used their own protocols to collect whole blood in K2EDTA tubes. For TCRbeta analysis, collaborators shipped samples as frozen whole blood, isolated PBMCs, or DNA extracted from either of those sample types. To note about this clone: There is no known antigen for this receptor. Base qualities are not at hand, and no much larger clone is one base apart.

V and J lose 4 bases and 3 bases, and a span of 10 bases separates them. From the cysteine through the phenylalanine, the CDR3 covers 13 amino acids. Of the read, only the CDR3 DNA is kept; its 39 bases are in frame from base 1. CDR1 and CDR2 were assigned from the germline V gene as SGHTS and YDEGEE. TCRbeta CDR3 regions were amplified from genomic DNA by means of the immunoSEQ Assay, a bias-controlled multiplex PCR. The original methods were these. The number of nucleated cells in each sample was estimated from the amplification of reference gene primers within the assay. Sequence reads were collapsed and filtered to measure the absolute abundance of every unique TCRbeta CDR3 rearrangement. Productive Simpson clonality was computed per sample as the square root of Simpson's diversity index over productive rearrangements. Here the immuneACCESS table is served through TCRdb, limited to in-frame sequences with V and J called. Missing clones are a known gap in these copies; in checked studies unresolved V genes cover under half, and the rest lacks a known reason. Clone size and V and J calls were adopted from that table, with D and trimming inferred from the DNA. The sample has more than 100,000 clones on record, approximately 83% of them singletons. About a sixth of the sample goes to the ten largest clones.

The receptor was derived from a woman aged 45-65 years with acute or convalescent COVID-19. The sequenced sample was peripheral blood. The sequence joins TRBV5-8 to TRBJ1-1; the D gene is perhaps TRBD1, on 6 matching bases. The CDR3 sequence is CASSPNRDTEAFF. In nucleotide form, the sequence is TGTGCCAGCAGCCCGAACAGGGACACTGAAGCTTTCTTT.